This T cell receptor (beta chain) was recorded in a study of blood T cell repertoires in COVID-19. Study details: PBMCs, B-cell-depleted T cells, or T cells were the source of the cDNA or gDNA that made up the material.

Each participant's cohort was designated according to participant-reported clinical history. Original methodology: Counts of nucleated cells, estimated from reference gene primer amplification, were obtained. Clones were read by immunoSEQ multiplex PCR, and TCRdb kept only the in-frame ones, dropping some. That table is the source of V, J and clone size, and D and trimming were worked out from the DNA. The table includes approximately 250,000 clones, 85% to 90% detected once. CDR3 length equals 13 residues. Trimming stripped 3 bases from V and 4 bases from J, with 9 bases between. Germline V gene lookup returns CDR1 SGHVT and CDR2 SQSDAQ.

This sequence originates from a woman between 25 and 40 years old with acute COVID-19. The chain links TRBV7-4 to TRBJ1-1; a possible D gene is TRBD1 (5 bases). The sequenced material came from PBMCs or T cells enriched from blood (not recorded which). DNA for the CDR3: TGTGCCAGCAGCTTGTGGGGGGGCACTGAAGCTTTCTTT. As protein: CASSLWGGTEAFF.